This T cell receptor (beta chain) was recovered during a study of control samples from healthy donors and cancer patients. Clones were sequenced by immunoSEQ multiplex PCR, and TCRdb holds only the in-frame ones, with some missing. The repertoire includes roughly 100,000 clones, under 90% of them detected once, and 13% sits in the top ten. This CDR3 has 18 amino acids. Trimming at V came to 4 bases and at J to 0 bases, leaving 14 bases not matched to a gene. Germline V gene sequence: CDR1 SGHKS, CDR2 YYEKEE (reference sequence). This sequence was found in a woman aged 45-65 years in good health. This rearrangement joins TRBV5-5 to TRBJ2-7; 9 positions agree with TRBD1. Material for sequencing was blood. For the CDR3, the DNA is TGTGCCAGCAGCAACAAGCACCGGGACAGGGTCACCTCCTACGAGCAGTACTTC. Protein product: CASSNKHRDRVTSYEQYF.